Listed here is a single TCR beta chain. The sample comes from a study of blood T cell repertoires in COVID-19. TCRdb's copy holds only in-frame clones and misses some; the assay was immunoSEQ multiplex PCR. The sample includes about 200,000 clones, around 80% of them seen just once. This CDR3 contains 14 residues. The germline V and J ends were trimmed by 0 bases and 10 bases, with 12 bases remaining between them. Germline-derived CDR1 and CDR2 are LNHDA and SQIVND (reference sequence). The clonotype originates from a woman over 75 with active or convalescent COVID-19. The chain links TRBV19 to TRBJ1-4, with unresolved D. Sequenced input: peripheral blood. The CDR3 here is CASSIELSGAKLFF. The DNA for the CDR3 is TGTGCCAGTAGTATAGAACTCAGCGGAGCAAAACTGTTTTTT. Variable domain in full (rest from reference TRBV19 and TRBJ1-4): DGGITQSPKYLFRKEGQNVTLSCEQNLNHDAMYWYRQDPGQGLRLIYYSQIVNDFQKGDIAEGYSVSREKKESFPLTVTSAQKNPTAFYLCASSIELSGAKLFFGSGTQLSVL.